The present T cell receptor (beta chain) was sequenced within a study of T cell repertoires in cytomegalovirus infection. TCRdb analysed the reads with MiXCR anew, one entry per CDR3 protein. The sample lists over 100,000 distinct CDR3 sequences; around 28% were seen once. About this clonotype itself: Its target is unknown.

This CDR3 has 13 residues. V was pared by 1 base and J by 4 bases, with 7 bases between. Per germline, CDR1 SGHVS and CDR2 FNYEAQ. This sample comprised CD8+ T cells from cultured PBMCs, obtained from culture after CMV antigen stimulation. This chain connects TRBV7-6 to TRBJ1-2; possibly TRBD1 for D (6 bases). This sequence originates from a human donor in good health (CMV status not recorded). Some clones in this sample may be carry-over from other donors' samples. CDR3 in amino acids: CASSLGDTYGYTF. CDR3 nucleotide sequence: TGTGCCAGCAGCTTAGGGGACACCTATGGCTACACCTTC.